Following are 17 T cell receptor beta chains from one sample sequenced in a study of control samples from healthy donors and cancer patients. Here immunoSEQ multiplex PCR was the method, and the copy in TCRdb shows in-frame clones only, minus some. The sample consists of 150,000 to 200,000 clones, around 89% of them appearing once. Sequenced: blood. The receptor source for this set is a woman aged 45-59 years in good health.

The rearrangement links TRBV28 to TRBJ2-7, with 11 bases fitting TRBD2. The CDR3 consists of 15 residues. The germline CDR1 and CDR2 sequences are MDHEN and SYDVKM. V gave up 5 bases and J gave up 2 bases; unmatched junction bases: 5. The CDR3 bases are TGTGCCAGCAGTGAGGTGGGACTAGCGGCCTACGAGCAGTACTTC. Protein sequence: CASSEVGLAAYEQYF.

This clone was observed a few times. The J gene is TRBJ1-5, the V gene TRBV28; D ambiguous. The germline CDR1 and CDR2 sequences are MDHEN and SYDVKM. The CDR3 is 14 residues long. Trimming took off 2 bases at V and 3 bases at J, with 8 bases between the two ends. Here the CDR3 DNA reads TGTGCCAGCAGTTTACCAGACTTCAATCAGCCCCAGCATTTT. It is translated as CASSLPDFNQPQHF.

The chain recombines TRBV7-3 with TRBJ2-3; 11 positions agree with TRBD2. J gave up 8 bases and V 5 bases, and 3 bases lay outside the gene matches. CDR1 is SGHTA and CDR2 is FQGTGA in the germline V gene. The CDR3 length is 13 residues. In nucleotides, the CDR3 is TGTGCCAGCAGCCCCGGGACTAGCGGTACGCAGTATTTT. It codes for CASSPGTSGTQYF.

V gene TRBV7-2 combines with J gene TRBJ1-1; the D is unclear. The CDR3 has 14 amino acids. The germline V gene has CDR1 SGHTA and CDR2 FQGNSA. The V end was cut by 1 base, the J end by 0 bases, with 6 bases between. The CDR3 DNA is TGTGCCAGCAGCTTAGGGTTTATGAACACTGAAGCTTTCTTT. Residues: CASSLGFMNTEAFF. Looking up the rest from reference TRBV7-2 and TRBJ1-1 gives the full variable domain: GAGVSQSPSNKVTEKGKDVELRCDPISGHTALYWYRQSLGQGLEFLIYFQGNSAPDKSGLPSDRFSAERTGGSVSTLTIQRTQQEDSAVYLCASSLGFMNTEAFFGQGTRLTVV.

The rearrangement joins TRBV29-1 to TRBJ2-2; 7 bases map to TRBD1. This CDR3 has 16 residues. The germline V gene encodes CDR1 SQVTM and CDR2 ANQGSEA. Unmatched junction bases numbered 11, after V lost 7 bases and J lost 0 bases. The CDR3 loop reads CSASIMGQSNTGELFF. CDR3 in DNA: TGCAGCGCTTCGATAATGGGACAGTCGAACACCGGGGAGCTGTTTTTT.

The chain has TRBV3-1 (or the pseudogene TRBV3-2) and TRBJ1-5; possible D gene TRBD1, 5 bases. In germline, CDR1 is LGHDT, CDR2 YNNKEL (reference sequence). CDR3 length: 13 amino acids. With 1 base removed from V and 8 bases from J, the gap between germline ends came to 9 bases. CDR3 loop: CASSQGGGEPQHF. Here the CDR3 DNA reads TGTGCCAGCAGCCAAGGGGGAGGGGAGCCCCAGCATTTT.

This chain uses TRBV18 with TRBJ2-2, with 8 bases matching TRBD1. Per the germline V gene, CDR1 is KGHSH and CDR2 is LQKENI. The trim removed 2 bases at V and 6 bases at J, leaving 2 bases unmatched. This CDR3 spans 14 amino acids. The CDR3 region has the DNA TGTGCCAGCTCACCATTGACAGGGGCCGGGGAGCTGTTTTTT. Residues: CASSPLTGAGELFF.

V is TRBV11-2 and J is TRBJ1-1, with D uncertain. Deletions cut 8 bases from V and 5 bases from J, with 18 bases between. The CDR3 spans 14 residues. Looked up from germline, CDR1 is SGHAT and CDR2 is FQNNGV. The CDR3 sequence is CASRPVEGWTEAFF. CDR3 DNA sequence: TGTGCCAGCCGACCGGTGGAGGGCTGGACTGAAGCTTTCTTT.

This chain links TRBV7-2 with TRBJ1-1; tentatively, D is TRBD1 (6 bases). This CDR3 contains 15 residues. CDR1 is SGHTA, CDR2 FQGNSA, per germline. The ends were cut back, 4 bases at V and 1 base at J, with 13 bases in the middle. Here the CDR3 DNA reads TGTGCCAGCAGCTCCATAATGGGACAGAACACTGAAGCTTTCTTT. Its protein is CASSSIMGQNTEAFF. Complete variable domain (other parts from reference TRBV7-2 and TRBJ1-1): GAGVSQSPSNKVTEKGKDVELRCDPISGHTALYWYRQSLGQGLEFLIYFQGNSAPDKSGLPSDRFSAERTGGSVSTLTIQRTQQEDSAVYLCASSSIMGQNTEAFFGQGTRLTVV.

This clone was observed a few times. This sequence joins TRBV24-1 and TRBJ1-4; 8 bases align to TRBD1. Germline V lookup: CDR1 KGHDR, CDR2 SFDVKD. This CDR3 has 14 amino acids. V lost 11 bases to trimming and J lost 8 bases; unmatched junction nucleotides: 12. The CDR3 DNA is TGTGCCATCTATTGGACAGGGTTTCGAGAAAAACTGTTTTTT. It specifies CAIYWTGFREKLFF.

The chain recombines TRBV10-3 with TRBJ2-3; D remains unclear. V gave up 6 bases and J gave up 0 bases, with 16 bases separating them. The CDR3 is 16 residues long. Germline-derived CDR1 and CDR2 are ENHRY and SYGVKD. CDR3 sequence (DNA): TGTGCCATCAGCCCCGGCCCCGGCAGGAGCACAGATACGCAGTATTTT. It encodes CAISPGPGRSTDTQYF.

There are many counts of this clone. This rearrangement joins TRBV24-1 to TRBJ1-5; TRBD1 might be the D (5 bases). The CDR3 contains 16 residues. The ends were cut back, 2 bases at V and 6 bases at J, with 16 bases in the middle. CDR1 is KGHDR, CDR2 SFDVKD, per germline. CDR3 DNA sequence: TGTGCCACCAGTGATTCCTCCGGGCCTAGGGGTCAGCCCCAGCATTTT. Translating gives CATSDSSGPRGQPQHF.

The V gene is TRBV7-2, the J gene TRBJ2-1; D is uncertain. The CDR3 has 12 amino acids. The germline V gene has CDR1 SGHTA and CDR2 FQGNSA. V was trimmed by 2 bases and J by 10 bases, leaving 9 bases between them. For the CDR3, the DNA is TGTGCCAGCAGCTTATCCAGGTTGGAGCAGTTCTTC. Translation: CASSLSRLEQFF.

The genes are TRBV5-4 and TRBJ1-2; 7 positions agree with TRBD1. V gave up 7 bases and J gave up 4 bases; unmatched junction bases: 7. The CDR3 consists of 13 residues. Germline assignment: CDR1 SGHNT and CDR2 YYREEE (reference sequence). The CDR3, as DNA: TGTGCCAGCCGGGACTGGGACAGCTATGGCTACACCTTC. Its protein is CASRDWDSYGYTF. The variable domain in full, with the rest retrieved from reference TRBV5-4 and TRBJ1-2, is ETGVTQSPTHLIKTRGQQVTLRCSSQSGHNTVSWYQQALGQGPQFIFQYYREEENGRGNFPPRFSGLQFPNYSSELNVNALELDDSALYLCASRDWDSYGYTFGSGTRLTVV.

CDR3 sequence reads: CASSSGLAENTQYF. The DNA of the CDR3 is TGTGCCAGCAGCTCGGGGTTGGCAGAGAATACGCAGTATTTT. The V and J genes are TRBV13 and TRBJ2-3; possible D gene TRBD2, 5 bases. V was shortened by 4 bases and J by 7 bases, with 15 bases between the two germline ends. Germline assignment: CDR1 PRHDT and CDR2 FYEKMQ (reference sequence). The CDR3 has 14 amino acids.

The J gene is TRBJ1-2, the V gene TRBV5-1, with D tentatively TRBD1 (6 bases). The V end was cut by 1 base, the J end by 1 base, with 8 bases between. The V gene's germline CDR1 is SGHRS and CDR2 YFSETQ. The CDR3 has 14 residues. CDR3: CASSLQGINYGYTF. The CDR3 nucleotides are TGCGCCAGCAGCTTGCAGGGGATTAACTATGGCTACACCTTC.

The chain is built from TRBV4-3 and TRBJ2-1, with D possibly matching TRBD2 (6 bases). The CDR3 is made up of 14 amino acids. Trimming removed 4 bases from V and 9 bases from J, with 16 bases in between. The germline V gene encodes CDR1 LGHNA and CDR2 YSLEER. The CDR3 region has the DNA TGCGCCAGCAGCCGTAGCGGTACGGACGGTGAGCAGTTCTTC. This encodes CASSRSGTDGEQFF.